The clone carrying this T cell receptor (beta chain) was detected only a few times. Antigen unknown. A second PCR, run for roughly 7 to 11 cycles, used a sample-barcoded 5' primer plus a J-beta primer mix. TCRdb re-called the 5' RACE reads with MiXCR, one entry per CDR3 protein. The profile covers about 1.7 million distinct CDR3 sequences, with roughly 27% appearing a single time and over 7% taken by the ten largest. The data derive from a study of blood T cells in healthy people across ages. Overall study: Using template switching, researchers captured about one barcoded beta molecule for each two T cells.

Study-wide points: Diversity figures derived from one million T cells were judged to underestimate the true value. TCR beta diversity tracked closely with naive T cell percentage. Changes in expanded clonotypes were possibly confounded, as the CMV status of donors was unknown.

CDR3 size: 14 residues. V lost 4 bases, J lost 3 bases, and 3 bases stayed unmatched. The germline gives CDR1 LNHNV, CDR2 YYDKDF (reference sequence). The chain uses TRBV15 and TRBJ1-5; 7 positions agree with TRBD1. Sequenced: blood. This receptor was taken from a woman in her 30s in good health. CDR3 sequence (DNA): TGTGCCACCAGCAAGGGACAGATCAATCAGCCCCAGCATTTT. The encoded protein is CATSKGQINQPQHF.